The rows below give T cell receptor beta chains drawn from one sample of a study of blood T cell repertoires in COVID-19. TCRdb's table, derived via immunoSEQ multiplex PCR, lists solely in-frame clones and lacks some. The sample includes approximately 250,000 clones, around 89% seen only once; the top ten take roughly 4.3%. The source material was PBMCs or T cells enriched from blood (not recorded which). Receptors originate from a woman in her twenties or thirties with acute COVID-19. Each CDR3 is given with its conserved first and last residue. A D gene is named only where the DNA matches it firmly. Size tells how often a clone was seen (once, few, many) or the class of an expanded clone, and some rows leave it out.

j_call clone_size v_call d_call cdr3_nt cdr3_aa
TRBJ2-7 - TRBV10-3 TRBD2 TGTGCCATCAGCGGAGCGGGATACGAGCAGTACTTC CAISGAGYEQYF
TRBJ1-5 - TRBV29-1 - TGCAGCGTTCGAGATAGCAATCAGCCCCAGCATTTT CSVRDSNQPQHF
TRBJ2-1 - TRBV19 - TGTGCCAGTAGTCCTCTATTTGGCTCCTACAATGAGCAGTTCTTC CASSPLFGSYNEQFF
TRBJ2-1 - TRBV19 TRBD2 TGTGCCAGTAGTATAATTGGACTAGCCGACTACAATGAGCAGTTCTTC CASSIIGLADYNEQFF
TRBJ2-2 - TRBV4-1 - TGCGCCAGCAGATTCGGGGCGGGGGCGAGCACCGGGGAGCTGTTTTTT CASRFGAGASTGELFF
TRBJ2-3 - TRBV19 - TGTGCCAGTAGTGTCTCCACAGATACGCAGTATTTT CASSVSTDTQYF
TRBJ2-1 - TRBV19 TRBD2 TGTGCCAGTAGTATAGCGGCTAGCGGTTACAATGAGCAGTTCTTC CASSIAASGYNEQFF
TRBJ2-2 - TRBV5-6 TRBD2 TGTGCCAGCAGCTTTTGGACTAGCGGGAGCCCCGGGGAGCTGTTTTTT CASSFWTSGSPGELFF
TRBJ2-1 once TRBV6-4 - TGTGCCAGCAGTGACTCGATGCGGGCTGGGGGCTATGAGCAGTTCTTC CASSDSMRAGGYEQFF
TRBJ2-3 once TRBV30 TRBD2 TGTGCCTGGGCGGGACTAGCGGGCTCCACAGATACGCAGTATTTT CAWAGLAGSTDTQYF
TRBJ2-3 - TRBV5-1 TRBD2 TGCGCCAGCAGCTCGGGACTAGCGGGAGGGCCAGATACGCAGTATTTT CASSSGLAGGPDTQYF
TRBJ2-3 - TRBV7-3 - TGTGCCAGCAGCATGGGAGCGGCGGGATGGTCAGATACGCAGTATTTT CASSMGAAGWSDTQYF
TRBJ1-4 few TRBV6-5 - TGTGCCAGCAGTTACCACCAGGGTGGTGAAAAACTGTTTTTT CASSYHQGGEKLFF
TRBJ2-3 - TRBV9 TRBD2 TGTGCCAGCAGCCCAAGGGACTACCAGCAGAATACGCAGTATTTT CASSPRDYQQNTQYF
TRBJ2-7 - TRBV3-1/TRBV3-2 - TGTGCCAGCAGCCCATCGGTTGGGGGGTACGAGCAGTACTTC CASSPSVGGYEQYF
TRBJ2-5 - TRBV14 - TGTGCCAGCAGCCCTCAGACAGGCGGAGAGACCCAGTACTTC CASSPQTGGETQYF
TRBJ2-7 once TRBV29-1 - TGCAGCGTTGGAGGGGGCGAGCAGTACTTC CSVGGGEQYF
TRBJ2-7 - TRBV7-3 - TGTGCCAGCAGCCCCGAGGACAGCTACGAGCAGTACTTC CASSPEDSYEQYF
TRBJ1-2 - TRBV7-8 TRBD1 TGTGCCAGCAGCTCCCCGACAGGGTATGGCTACACCTTC CASSSPTGYGYTF
TRBJ2-5 - TRBV11-2 TRBD2 TGTGCCAGCAGCTACTTAGCGGGAGGAGGTTTCGTTGAGACCCAGTACTTC CASSYLAGGGFVETQYF
TRBJ1-5 - TRBV28 TRBD1 TGTGCCAGTGAAGGGACCCCCCCAGGGGGACAGCCCCAGCATTTT CASEGTPPGGQPQHF
TRBJ2-7 - TRBV2 TRBD1 TGTGCCAGCGGGAGTCGGACAGGGAACTCCTACGAGCAGTACTTC CASGSRTGNSYEQYF
TRBJ2-7 once TRBV7-3 - TGTGCCAGCAGCGTCGGCGGAGGGGTGGCCTACGAGCAGTACTTC CASSVGGGVAYEQYF
TRBJ2-7 - TRBV18 - TGTGCCAGCTCACCACCGGATGAGGATTCCTACGAGCAGTACTTC CASSPPDEDSYEQYF
TRBJ1-3 - TRBV5-1 TRBD1 TGCGCCAGCAGCGAAAACCAGGGGGCTGGAAACACCATATATTTT CASSENQGAGNTIYF
TRBJ2-3 - TRBV11-2 - TGTGCCAGCAGCCGGACACCGTCTAGCACAGATACGCAGTATTTT CASSRTPSSTDTQYF
TRBJ1-1 few TRBV4-3 - TGCGCCAGCAGCCAAGAACCAGGACAGAAAGCTTTCTTT CASSQEPGQKAFF
TRBJ2-1 - TRBV4-1 TRBD1 TGCGCCAGCAGCCAAACAGGGGTCCATGAGCAGTTCTTC CASSQTGVHEQFF
TRBJ2-7 - TRBV5-6 TRBD1 TGTGCCAGCAGCCCGGGACAGGGGGGCTACGAGCAGTACTTC CASSPGQGGYEQYF
TRBJ2-1 - TRBV20-1 TRBD2 TGCAGTGCTAGTGCCCGGAATGGGCGGGAGGAGAATGAGCAGTTCTTC CSASARNGREENEQFF
TRBJ2-2 - TRBV11-2 - TGTGCCAGCAGTCCCACTGGACAGATGAACACCGGGGAGCTGTTTTTT CASSPTGQMNTGELFF
TRBJ2-3 - TRBV7-2 TRBD2 TGTGCCAGCAGCTTAGACCCTAGCGGGGCGGGTTGGAATACGCAGTATTTT CASSLDPSGAGWNTQYF
TRBJ2-7 - TRBV27 TRBD2 TGTGCCAGCAGTTCTGGCGGGAGAGACTACGAGCAGTACTTC CASSSGGRDYEQYF
TRBJ2-1 - TRBV10-1 TRBD2 TGCGCCAGCAGTGACTCTAGCGGGCCTTACAATGAGCAGTTCTTC CASSDSSGPYNEQFF